This TCR beta chain appears in the sequencing data of a study of chemoradiotherapy in HPV16-positive cancers. Overall study: Functional T-cell assays on two HPV16-positive patients' cells defined candidate HPV-specific clones and common TCR motifs. Study-wide findings and caveats: HPV-responsive T-cell expansion during chemoradiotherapy was linked to improved recurrence-free survival in HPV16-positive patients. Candidate HPV-specific clones and E7-related TCR motifs grew in tumor during treatment. HPV-specific T cells were functionally defined from only two HPV16-positive patients.

Clones were sequenced by immunoSEQ multiplex PCR, and TCRdb holds only the in-frame ones, with some missing. The table lists 35,000 to 45,000 clones, more than 75% of them singletons. The CDR3 length is 15 residues. Germline values: CDR1 LGHNA, CDR2 YSLEER. Trimming removed 4 bases from V and 3 bases from J; junction bases left unmatched: 5. Notes on this clone: Its matching antigen is unknown.

The chain is built from TRBV4-3 and TRBJ1-3; TRBD1 aligns across 8 bases. This specimen consisted of blood, obtained from a patient who underwent chemoradiotherapy. The receptor was derived from a human donor with HPV-associated anogenital cancer. DNA of the CDR3: TGCGCCAGCAGCCGACTGGACAGGGATGGAAACACCATATATTTT. Its translation is CASSRLDRDGNTIYF.